Following are 13 T cell receptor beta chains from one sample sequenced in a study of blood T cell repertoires in COVID-19. Profiling relied on immunoSEQ multiplex PCR, and the TCRdb table lists in-frame clones only, not all of them. Of around 75,000 clones listed, 75% to 90% are singletons. Sequencing was done on a sample of peripheral blood. Receptor source: a man aged 60 to 75 with acute or convalescent COVID-19.

The chain joins TRBV15 to TRBJ2-1; D gene uncertain. The CDR3 contains 13 residues. Germline V gene data show CDR1 as LNHNV and CDR2 as YYDKDF (reference sequence). V was shortened by 1 base and J by 4 bases, with 5 bases between the two germline ends. This CDR3 reads CATSRGGYNEQFF. CDR3 nucleotide sequence: TGTGCCACCAGCAGAGGAGGATACAATGAGCAGTTCTTC.

This chain connects TRBV4-1 to TRBJ2-7, with D possibly TRBD2 on 5 matching bases. This CDR3 spans 15 amino acids. Germline-derived CDR1 and CDR2 are MGHRA and YSYEKL. Deletions cut 3 bases from V and 0 bases from J, with 12 bases between. DNA of the CDR3: TGCGCCAGCAGCCACCCTGGACGGGACTCCTACGAGCAGTACTTC. Protein sequence: CASSHPGRDSYEQYF.

In nucleotides, the CDR3 is TGTGCCAGCAGTTTTGACGGGTACACTGAAGCTTTCTTT. It codes for CASSFDGYTEAFF. This chain uses TRBV12-3 or TRBV12-4 with TRBJ1-1; D gene ambiguous. The CDR3 totals 13 residues. Trimming removed 3 bases from V and 3 bases from J, with 8 bases in between.

This clone was found once. V and J are TRBV29-1 and TRBJ2-2, with D uncertain. Germline lookup yields CDR1 SQVTM and CDR2 ANQGSEA. V lost 4 bases and J 0 bases, leaving 6 bases between the germline ends. The CDR3 covers 13 residues. CDR3: CSVVAANTGELFF. In DNA form, the CDR3 reads TGCAGCGTTGTGGCTGCGAACACCGGGGAGCTGTTTTTT.

The chain uses TRBV19 and TRBJ1-2; the match to TRBD1 covers 7 bases. The CDR3 is made up of 14 amino acids. Germline V CDR1 and CDR2: LNHDA, SQIVND (reference sequence). V shed 3 bases and J 4 bases; nucleotides not matched to a gene: 5. This CDR3 reads CASSIGAGGYGYTF. The CDR3 DNA reads as TGTGCCAGTAGTATCGGGGCAGGGGGCTATGGCTACACCTTC.

The rearrangement links TRBV5-1 to TRBJ1-1, with D possibly matching TRBD1 (5 bases). Germline CDR1 reads SGHRS; CDR2 reads YFSETQ. Trimming cost V 1 base and J 5 bases, with 15 bases left between them. The CDR3 covers 15 residues. In nucleotides, the CDR3 is TGCGCCAGCAGCTTGAGATGGGGGGGTAATACTGAAGCTTTCTTT. Amino acids: CASSLRWGGNTEAFF.

The chain joins TRBV5-1 to TRBJ2-3; a possible D gene is TRBD2 (6 bases). Germline values: CDR1 SGHRS, CDR2 YFSETQ. The V end lost 0 bases, the J end lost 4 bases, and 15 bases lay between the germline ends. This CDR3 is 16 amino acids long. The CDR3 reads CASSLAPTRLADTQYF. The DNA for the CDR3 is TGCGCCAGCAGCTTGGCCCCGACTAGGCTGGCAGATACGCAGTATTTT.

The V gene is TRBV9, the J gene TRBJ2-2, with D tentatively TRBD2 (6 bases). Germline V gives CDR1 SGDLS, CDR2 YYNGEE. The CDR3 extends over 14 amino acids. V was cut by 4 bases and J by 8 bases, with 15 bases left in between. CDR3 DNA sequence: TGTGCCAGCAGCCGGGGACTCCGGGAAGGGGAGCTGTTTTTT. This encodes CASSRGLREGELFF.

In this sample, this clone turned up once. V gene TRBV2 combines with J gene TRBJ2-7, with D tentatively TRBD2 (6 bases). The ends were cut back, 6 bases at V and 1 base at J, with 10 bases in the middle. The CDR3 spans 13 residues. Germline CDR1 is SNHLY and CDR2 is FYNNEI. In DNA, the CDR3 is TGTGCCAGCAGACGGGACTTATCCTACGAGCAGTACTTC. Protein product: CASRRDLSYEQYF.

The count of this clone is one. The V call is TRBV15, the J call TRBJ2-5, with 8 positions matching TRBD1. Germline CDR1 LNHNV, CDR2 YYDKDF (reference sequence). J lost 5 bases, V lost 0 bases, and 2 bases had no gene match. CDR3 length: 14 residues. CDR3 nucleotide sequence: TGTGCCACCAGCAGAGAAAGGACAGGGGAGACCCAGTACTTC. Its translation is CATSRERTGETQYF.

The sample holds one count of this clone. This sequence joins TRBV6-5 and TRBJ1-4, with D unresolved. CDR1 is MNHEY and CDR2 is SVGAGI in the germline V gene. Between the trimmed V and J ends, which lost 5 bases and 4 bases, there was a span of 14 bases. This CDR3 is built from 15 residues. The CDR3 region has the DNA TGTGCCAGCAGTCTCCTAGCGGAGGTTAATGAAAAACTGTTTTTT. Its translation is CASSLLAEVNEKLFF.

This clone was observed a single time. This chain joins TRBV5-1 and TRBJ1-1, with TRBD1 identical over 9 bases. This CDR3 is 16 amino acids long. Germline V gene data show CDR1 as SGHRS and CDR2 as YFSETQ. The V gene end was trimmed by 0 bases and the J gene end by 7 bases; junction bases not matched to a gene: 10. CDR3 DNA: TGCGCCAGCAGCTTGGTTTGGACAGGGGCGGAGGGTGAAGCTTTCTTT. It specifies CASSLVWTGAEGEAFF.

The chain is built from TRBV5-5 and TRBJ2-1, with D possibly TRBD1 on 6 matching bases. The germline V and J ends were trimmed by 2 bases and 3 bases, with 15 bases remaining between them. The CDR3 contains 16 residues. Germline lookup yields CDR1 SGHKS and CDR2 YYEKEE (reference sequence). The CDR3 DNA follows: TGTGCCAGCAGCTTAGGATGGGGACAATTCTACAATGAGCAGTTCTTC. Protein sequence: CASSLGWGQFYNEQFF.